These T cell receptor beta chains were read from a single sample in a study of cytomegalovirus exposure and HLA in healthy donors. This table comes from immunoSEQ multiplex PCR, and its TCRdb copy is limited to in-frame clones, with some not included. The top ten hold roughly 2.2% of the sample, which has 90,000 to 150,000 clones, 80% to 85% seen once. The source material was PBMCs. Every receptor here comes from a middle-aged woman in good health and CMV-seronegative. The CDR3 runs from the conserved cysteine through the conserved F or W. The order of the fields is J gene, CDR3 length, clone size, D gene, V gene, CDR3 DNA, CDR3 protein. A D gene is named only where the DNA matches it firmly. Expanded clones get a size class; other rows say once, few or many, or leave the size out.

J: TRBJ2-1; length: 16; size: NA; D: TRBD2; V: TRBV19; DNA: TGTGCCAGTAGTTTCCTAGCGGGAGGGCCTCTGGATGAGCAGTTCTTC; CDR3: CASSFLAGGPLDEQFF
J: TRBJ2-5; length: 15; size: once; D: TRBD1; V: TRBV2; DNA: TGTGCCAGCAGGTTGCGGGACAGGGCGTATGAGACCCAGTACTTC; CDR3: CASRLRDRAYETQYF
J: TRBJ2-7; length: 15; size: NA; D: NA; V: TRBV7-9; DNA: TGTGCCAGCAGCTTAGGGGTGGGCAGAAACTACGAGCAGTACTTC; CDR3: CASSLGVGRNYEQYF
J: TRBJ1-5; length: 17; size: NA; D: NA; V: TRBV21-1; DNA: TGTGCCAGCAGCAACCGACAGGGGCGTGTGGGCAATCAGCCCCAGCATTTT; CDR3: CASSNRQGRVGNQPQHF
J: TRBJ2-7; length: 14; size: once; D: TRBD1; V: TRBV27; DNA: TGTGCCAGCACTAGACAGGGATCCTCCTACGAGCAGTACTTC; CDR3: CASTRQGSSYEQYF
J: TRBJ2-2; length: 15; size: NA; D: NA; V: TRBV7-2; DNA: TGTGCCAGCAGCTTAGTCCAGGGCCTGGGCGGGGAGCTGTTTTTT; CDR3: CASSLVQGLGGELFF
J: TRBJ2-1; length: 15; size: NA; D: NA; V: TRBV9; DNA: TGTGCCAGCAGCATAGGACAGACCCTCCCTAGTGAGCAGTTCTTC; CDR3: CASSIGQTLPSEQFF
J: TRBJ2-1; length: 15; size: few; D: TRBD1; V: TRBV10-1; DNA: TGCGCCAGCAGTGAGCAGGGGGCGGTCTACAATGAGCAGTTCTTC; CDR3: CASSEQGAVYNEQFF
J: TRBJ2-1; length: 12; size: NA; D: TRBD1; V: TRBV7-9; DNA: TGTGCCAGCAGCGTACAGGACAGGGGGAAGTTCTTC; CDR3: CASSVQDRGKFF
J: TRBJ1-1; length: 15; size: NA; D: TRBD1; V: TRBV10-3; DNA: TGTGCCATCCGGACAGGAAATGTCGCGAACACTGAAGCTTTCTTT; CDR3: CAIRTGNVANTEAFF
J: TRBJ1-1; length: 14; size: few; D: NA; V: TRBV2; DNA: TGTGCCAGCAGTGAAAGGGGGGGGTACACTGAAGCTTTCTTT; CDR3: CASSERGGYTEAFF
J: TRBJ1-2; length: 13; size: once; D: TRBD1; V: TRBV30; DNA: TGTGCCTGGGTCGGACAGGGGGTTTATGGCTACACCTTC; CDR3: CAWVGQGVYGYTF
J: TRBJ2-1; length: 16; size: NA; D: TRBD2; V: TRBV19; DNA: TGTGCCAGTAGCCCCCCCGTGACCGGGAGGGCGAATGAGCAGTTCTTC; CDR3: CASSPPVTGRANEQFF